This T cell receptor (beta chain) was sequenced during a study of identical twins. Study results and caveats: The abundant beta clonotypes from cord blood had fewer insertions, and memory repertoires had none of this. Modelling approaches yielded underestimates of out-of-frame TCR alpha sharing between monozygotic twins. For out-of-frame beta sequences, excess twin sharing was weaker.

In regard to this clonotype: Antigen: not known.

One entry per CDR3 protein results from TCRdb running MiXCR on the 5' RACE reads. The sample lists hundreds of thousands of distinct CDR3 sequences, 8.6% seen once, with 0.75% to 1% in the top ten. V lost 5 bases, J lost 5 bases, and 14 bases stayed unmatched. Germline assignment: CDR1 MNHNS and CDR2 SASEGT. The CDR3 sequence is 16 residues long. These data are also associated with another study on yellow fever vaccine responses in identical twins. That source adds: It has been reported that, in twins, the vaccine T cell response seemed partly convergent and partly personalized.

The sequencing sample was made of PBMCs. The V and J genes are TRBV6-1 and TRBJ2-5; TRBD2 matches at 7 bases. The TCR sequence derives from a woman aged 18 to 35 in good health. The CDR3 DNA reads as TGTGCCAGCAGTATAAGCCGCGGGGGACGGGGTGAGACCCAGTACTTC. Protein sequence: CASSISRGGRGETQYF.